A single sample gave rise to the 6 T cell receptor beta chains below, sequenced in a study of T cells after yellow fever vaccination. TCRdb fed the 5' RACE reads into MiXCR, producing one record per CDR3 protein. This table has 320,000 or so distinct CDR3 sequences, roughly 7.5% appearing once. The sample here was PBMCs, taken about 41 days after the first yellow fever vaccination. All receptors come from a man younger than 30 who received the YFV17D yellow fever vaccine.

In its sample, this clonotype was seen a few times. This chain links TRBV18 with TRBJ1-2, with D unresolved. Trimming stripped 6 bases from V and 8 bases from J, with 16 bases between. This CDR3 spans 13 amino acids. CDR1 is KGHSH and CDR2 is LQKENI in the germline V gene. The CDR3 here is CASSPSDSRGYTF. The CDR3 DNA reads as TGTGCCAGCTCCCCATCCGATTCGAGGGGCTACACCTTC. The full variable domain, with the rest looked up from reference TRBV18 and TRBJ1-2, is NAGVMQNPRHLVRRRGQEARLRCSPMKGHSHVYWYRQLPEEGLKFMVYLQKENIIDESGMPKERFSAEFPKEGPSILRIQQVVRGDSAAYFCASSPSDSRGYTFGSGTRLTVV.

In its sample, this clonotype was seen a few times. This chain links TRBV12-3 or TRBV12-4 with TRBJ1-2; tentative D call: TRBD1 (5 bases). The CDR3 contains 13 residues. V lost 5 bases to trimming and J lost 5 bases, with 12 bases between them. CDR3 sequence (DNA): TGTGCCAGCAGTATCGGGGGAAATTATGGCTACACCTTC. Translating gives CASSIGGNYGYTF.

This clonotype was found a few times. V usage is TRBV11-2 and J usage is TRBJ2-5, with 16 bases lining up with TRBD2. The CDR3 spans 18 residues. Germline values: CDR1 SGHAT, CDR2 FQNNGV. The J segment lost 4 bases and the V segment lost 4 bases, leaving 9 bases of the junction unmatched. CDR3 in DNA: TGTGCCAGCAGCTACGGGACTAGCGGGGGGGCAGCTAGAGAGACCCAGTACTTC. Protein sequence: CASSYGTSGGAARETQYF.

The rearrangement uses TRBV4-1 and TRBJ2-2, with D unresolved. V lost 11 bases to trimming and J lost 1 base, with 11 bases between them. The germline V gene has CDR1 MGHRA and CDR2 YSYEKL. CDR3 length: 13 residues. The CDR3 DNA is TGCGCCTCCCAAACCGTGAACACCGGGGAGCTGTTTTTT. Its protein product is CASQTVNTGELFF.

The V and J genes are TRBV4-1 and TRBJ2-7; D may be TRBD1 (5 bases). Deletions cut 0 bases from V and 2 bases from J, with 8 bases between. The CDR3 consists of 14 residues. The germline gives CDR1 MGHRA, CDR2 YSYEKL. Here the CDR3 DNA reads TGCGCCAGCAGCCAAGATCCCAGGGCCTACGAGCAGTACGTC. Its translation is CASSQDPRAYEQYV.

This clonotype appeared a few times. This chain joins TRBV5-1 and TRBJ2-7; D possibly matches TRBD1 or TRBD2 (6 bases each). Germline V gene data show CDR1 as SGHRS and CDR2 as YFSETQ. The CDR3 spans 14 residues. V was clipped by 4 bases and J by 5 bases, with 16 bases between them. CDR3 protein: CASSPLSGADEQYV. The CDR3 DNA follows: TGCGCCAGCAGCCCACTATCGGGGGCCGACGAGCAGTACGTC.